These 11 T cell receptor beta chains were all obtained from the same sample, sequenced in a study of T cell repertoires in cytomegalovirus infection. Antigen specificity for these receptors is unknown. TCRdb analysed the reads with MiXCR anew, one entry per CDR3 protein. The sample yields 550,000 to 850,000 distinct CDR3 sequences, around 35% seen once. The source was cultured PBMCs, collected from culture after CMV antigen stimulation. Receptors were obtained from a human donor in good health (CMV status not recorded). Some clones in this sample may be carry-over from other donors' samples.

In its sample, this clonotype was seen a few times. V gene TRBV7-9 combines with J gene TRBJ2-5; 12 nucleotides align to TRBD1. Per germline, CDR1 SEHNR and CDR2 FQNEAQ (reference sequence). V lost 5 bases, J lost 4 bases, and 8 bases stayed unmatched. The CDR3 loop spans 16 amino acids. Written as DNA, the CDR3 is TGTGCCAGCAGCATCTCCGGGACAGGGGGCTCAGAGACCCAGTACTTC. It specifies CASSISGTGGSETQYF.

The count of this clonotype is one. In this CDR3 the conserved last residue, phenylalanine or tryptophan, is missing, so a read error is likely. The V and J genes are TRBV13 and TRBJ1-6; no firm D call. Germline loops: CDR1 PRHDT, CDR2 FYEKMQ (reference sequence). The length of the CDR3 is 14 residues. V lost 10 bases, J lost 7 bases, and 17 bases lay in between. The CDR3 region is CATRARNSNSPLHS. In nucleotides, the CDR3 is TGTGCCACCCGGGCCAGGAACTCGAATTCACCCCTCCACTCT.

This sequence joins TRBV5-4 and TRBJ1-2, with TRBD1 as a possible D gene (5 bases). With 0 bases removed from V and 4 bases from J, the gap between germline ends came to 10 bases. The CDR3 sequence is 14 residues long. Germline CDR1 reads SGHNT; CDR2 reads YYREEE (reference sequence). DNA of the CDR3: TGTGCCAGCAGCTTGGAAGGGACTAGCTATGGCTACACCTTC. Its translation is CASSLEGTSYGYTF.

This chain uses TRBV28 with TRBJ1-1; 7 positions agree with TRBD1. This CDR3 contains 16 residues. Looked up from germline, CDR1 is MDHEN and CDR2 is SYDVKM. The V gene end was trimmed by 5 bases and the J gene end by 8 bases; junction bases not matched to a gene: 17. Written as DNA, the CDR3 is TGTGCCAGCAGTCCATTGGAAGCAGAAAAACAGGGGGAAGCTTTCTTT. Protein: CASSPLEAEKQGEAFF.

This clonotype was counted between two and nine times. This rearrangement joins TRBV7-2 to TRBJ2-7; the D gene is possibly TRBD2 (5 bases). V shed 5 bases and J shed 2 bases, with 16 bases lying between them. The CDR3 spans 15 residues. Germline V gene lookup returns CDR1 SGHTA and CDR2 FQGNSA. The chain's CDR3 is CASSLGGLRTYEQYF. The CDR3 region has the DNA TGTGCCAGCAGCCTAGGAGGACTGAGAACCTACGAGCAGTACTTC. The variable domain in full, with the rest retrieved from reference TRBV7-2 and TRBJ2-7, is GAGVSQSPSNKVTEKGKDVELRCDPISGHTALYWYRQSLGQGLEFLIYFQGNSAPDKSGLPSDRFSAERTGGSVSTLTIQRTQQEDSAVYLCASSLGGLRTYEQYFGPGTRLTVT.

The CDR3 reads CATTQAPNTEAFF. Written as DNA, the CDR3 is TGTGCCACCACACAGGCCCCTAACACTGAAGCTTTCTTT. This sequence joins TRBV10-3 and TRBJ1-1; a possible D gene is TRBD1 (5 bases). The V end lost 10 bases, the J end lost 2 bases, and 14 bases lay between the germline ends. Per germline, CDR1 ENHRY and CDR2 SYGVKD. This CDR3 contains 13 residues.

This clonotype occurred many times. CDR3 amino acids: CASSVFLETQYF. CDR3 DNA: TGCGCCAGCAGTGTTTTCTTGGAGACCCAGTACTTC. This chain joins TRBV10-2 and TRBJ2-5; D call uncertain. Germline values: CDR1 WSHSY, CDR2 SAAADI. The CDR3 totals 12 residues. The ends were cut back, 4 bases at V and 5 bases at J, with 8 bases in the middle.

A few counts support this clonotype. V gene TRBV6-6 combines with J gene TRBJ2-5; D could derive from TRBD1 or TRBD2 (6 bases each). The CDR3 sequence is 16 residues long. With 8 bases removed from V and 7 bases from J, the gap between germline ends came to 26 bases. Germline assignment: CDR1 MNHNY and CDR2 SVGAGI (reference sequence). The CDR3 is CASRISSVLAGATQYF. The CDR3 nucleotides are TGTGCCAGCCGCATATCCAGCGTACTAGCAGGGGCGACCCAGTACTTC.

The chain recombines TRBV10-3 with TRBJ1-5; no clear D gene. Between the trimmed V and J ends, which lost 0 bases and 5 bases, there was a span of 8 bases. CDR1 is ENHRY and CDR2 is SYGVKD in the germline V gene. CDR3 length: 14 amino acids. CDR3 coding DNA: TGTGCCATCAGTGAGTCGTCGCAGGATCAGCCCCAGCATTTT. This gives the protein CAISESSQDQPQHF.

This rearrangement joins TRBV20-1 to TRBJ1-3, with a tentative D call TRBD1 (5 bases). The V and J ends lost 0 bases and 2 bases respectively, with 8 bases between them. The CDR3 has 14 amino acids. Germline V gene sequence: CDR1 DFQATT, CDR2 SNEGSKA (reference sequence). For the CDR3, the DNA is TGCAGTGCTAGAGACGGGACGCCTGGAAACACCATATATTTT. It is translated as CSARDGTPGNTIYF.

In this sample, this clonotype turned up many times. The V and J genes are TRBV7-2 and TRBJ1-2; 7 bases line up with TRBD1. With 5 bases clipped from V and 4 bases from J, the junction kept 7 bases outside the gene matches. Germline CDR1 and CDR2: SGHTA and FQGNSA. The CDR3 extends over 14 amino acids. The CDR3 nucleotides are TGTGCCAGCAGCGCCGCAGGGGGACCCTATGGCTACACCTTC. As protein: CASSAAGGPYGYTF.